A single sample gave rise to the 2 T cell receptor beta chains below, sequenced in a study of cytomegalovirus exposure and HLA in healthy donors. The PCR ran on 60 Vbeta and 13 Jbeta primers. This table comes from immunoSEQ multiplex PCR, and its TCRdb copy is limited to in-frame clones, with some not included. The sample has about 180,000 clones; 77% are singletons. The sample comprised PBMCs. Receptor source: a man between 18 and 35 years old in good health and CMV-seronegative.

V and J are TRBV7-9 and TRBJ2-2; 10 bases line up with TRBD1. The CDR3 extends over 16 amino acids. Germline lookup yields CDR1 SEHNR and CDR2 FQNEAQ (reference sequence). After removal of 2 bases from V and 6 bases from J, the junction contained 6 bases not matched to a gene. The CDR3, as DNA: TGTGCCAGCAGCTTAAAAGGGACAGGGGTCGCCGGGGAGCTGTTTTTT. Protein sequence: CASSLKGTGVAGELFF.

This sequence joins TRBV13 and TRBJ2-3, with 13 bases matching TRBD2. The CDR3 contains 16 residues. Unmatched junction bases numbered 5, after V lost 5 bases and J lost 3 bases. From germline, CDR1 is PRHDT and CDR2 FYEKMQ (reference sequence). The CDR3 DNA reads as TGTGCCAGCAGCAAGGGACTAGCGGGAAGGACAGATACGCAGTATTTT. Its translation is CASSKGLAGRTDTQYF.